Below are 13 T cell receptor beta chains sequenced from a single sample in a study of blood T cells in healthy people across ages. The authors ran a second PCR of 7 to 11 cycles using a sample-barcoded 5' primer and a J-beta primer mix. TCRdb reanalysed the 5' RACE reads using MiXCR and keeps one entry per CDR3 protein. The sample records 1.5 million to 2 million distinct CDR3 sequences, around 48% being singletons. Sample: blood. The receptor set was obtained from a middle-aged woman in good health.

The rearrangement uses TRBV5-1 and TRBJ1-4; maybe TRBD1 (5 bases). Trimming cost V 0 bases and J 8 bases, with 14 bases left between them. The CDR3 spans 15 residues. CDR1 is SGHRS and CDR2 is YFSETQ in the germline V gene. Written as DNA, the CDR3 is TGCGCCAGCAGCTTGGAGGGGACGGCCGAAGAAAAACTGTTTTTT. It codes for CASSLEGTAEEKLFF.

This clonotype was seen just once. This chain joins TRBV7-6 and TRBJ2-7; 8 bases are shared with TRBD1. V gave up 1 base and J gave up 6 bases; unmatched junction bases: 5. CDR3 length equals 14 residues. Germline CDR1 and CDR2: SGHVS and FNYEAQ. The CDR3 reads CASSLDRGFGEQYF. CDR3 in DNA: TGTGCCAGCAGCTTAGACAGGGGGTTCGGCGAGCAGTACTTC.

The chain is built from TRBV20-1 and TRBJ2-6, with D hard to call. CDR1 DFQATT and CDR2 SNEGSKA come from the germline V gene (reference sequence). Trimming took 3 bases from V and 0 from J, leaving 9 bases between them. This CDR3 is built from 15 residues. CDR3 in amino acids: CSARVLSSGANVLTF. In nucleotides, the CDR3 is TGCAGTGCTAGGGTCCTAAGCTCTGGGGCCAACGTCCTGACTTTC.

The chain links TRBV4-3 to TRBJ2-1; D call uncertain. The V gene's germline CDR1 is LGHNA and CDR2 YSLEER. V was clipped by 0 bases and J by 4 bases, with 10 bases between them. The CDR3 runs 15 residues. The CDR3 reads CASSQDLPAYNEQFF. CDR3 sequence (DNA): TGCGCCAGCAGCCAAGATCTTCCAGCATACAATGAGCAGTTCTTC.

This clonotype appeared a few times. The genes are TRBV5-1 and TRBJ2-7; 10 nucleotides match TRBD2. The CDR3 has 16 amino acids. Germline V lookup: CDR1 SGHRS, CDR2 YFSETQ. J was trimmed by 2 bases and V by 2 bases; bases with no gene match: 7. The CDR3 DNA is TGCGCCAGCAGCTTTGGGAAGCGGGGGGGTCCCTACGAGCAGTACTTC. Translated: CASSFGKRGGPYEQYF.

The CDR3 spells CASSEGVQTGLWYGYTF. The DNA of the CDR3 is TGTGCCAGCAGTGAAGGGGTGCAGACAGGGCTTTGGTATGGCTACACCTTC. The chain joins TRBV6-1 to TRBJ1-2, with 7 bases aligning to TRBD1. The CDR3 totals 17 residues. V was pared by 1 base and J by 5 bases, with 13 bases of the junction left unmatched. Germline V gives CDR1 MNHNS, CDR2 SASEGT.

This clonotype was seen a handful of times. The chain is built from TRBV10-3 and TRBJ1-2; 11 positions match TRBD1. Germline trimming cut 6 bases from V and 5 bases from J; bases unmatched to any gene: 8. The CDR3 loop spans 15 amino acids. Germline CDR1 and CDR2: ENHRY and SYGVKD. The CDR3 here is CAISLGGQGAYGYTF. The CDR3 DNA is TGTGCCATCAGCCTTGGTGGACAGGGGGCGTATGGCTACACCTTC.

This clonotype was picked up one time. The chain is built from TRBV7-2 and TRBJ2-3, with TRBD1 matching 8 bases. The germline V gene encodes CDR1 SGHTA and CDR2 FQGNSA. CDR3 length: 16 amino acids. Unmatched junction bases numbered 5, after V lost 1 base and J lost 2 bases. The CDR3 sequence: CASSLVGQGVTDTQYF. The CDR3 coding sequence is TGTGCCAGCAGCTTAGTAGGACAGGGAGTCACAGATACGCAGTATTTT.

The rearrangement links TRBV20-1 to TRBJ1-5; D might be TRBD1 (5 bases). The germline CDR1 and CDR2 sequences are DFQATT and SNEGSKA (reference sequence). With 6 bases removed from V and 5 bases from J, the gap between germline ends came to 17 bases. The length of the CDR3 is 14 residues. Here the CDR3 DNA reads TGCAGTGCCCCACAACGGGGCCCCCATCAGCCCCAGCATTTT. Its translation: CSAPQRGPHQPQHF.

The table lists this clonotype with a few counts. The chain joins TRBV4-3 to TRBJ2-3; the D gene could be TRBD1 or TRBD2 (5 bases each). CDR3 length: 15 residues. V lost 1 base and J 1 base, leaving 9 bases between the germline ends. Germline values: CDR1 LGHNA, CDR2 YSLEER. The CDR3 sequence is CASSQGGERTDTQYF. The CDR3 nucleotides are TGCGCCAGCAGCCAAGGAGGGGAACGCACAGATACGCAGTATTTT.

The table lists this clonotype with a count of one. The chain couples TRBV28 to TRBJ1-6; no clear D. The V end lost 3 bases, the J end lost 4 bases, and 13 bases lay between the germline ends. CDR1 is MDHEN and CDR2 is SYDVKM in the germline V gene. This CDR3 spans 16 amino acids. CDR3 residues: CASSLLQPPYNSPLHF. CDR3 sequence (DNA): TGTGCCAGCAGTTTGTTACAACCCCCTTATAATTCACCCCTCCACTTT. Complete variable domain (other parts from reference TRBV28 and TRBJ1-6): DVKVTQSSRYLVKRTGEKVFLECVQDMDHENMFWYRQDPGLGLRLIYFSYDVKMKEKGDIPEGYSVSREKKERFSLILESASTNQTSMYLCASSLLQPPYNSPLHFGNGTRLTVT.

The J gene is TRBJ2-3, the V gene TRBV7-9, with TRBD2 identical over 13 bases. Germline CDR1 and CDR2: SEHNR and FQNEAQ (reference sequence). With 5 bases clipped from V and 2 bases from J, the junction kept 7 bases outside the gene matches. The CDR3 runs 17 residues. The CDR3 spells CASSRTSGGRLTDTQYF. The CDR3 DNA follows: TGTGCCAGCAGCCGGACTAGCGGGGGCCGCCTCACAGATACGCAGTATTTT.

This clonotype was picked up many times. The chain recombines TRBV12-3 or TRBV12-4 with TRBJ1-2; D not resolved. The V end was cut by 4 bases, the J end by 4 bases, with 10 bases between. The CDR3 is made up of 13 amino acids. The CDR3 DNA sequence: TGTGCCAGCAGTTCAGGTGGTGCCTATGGCTACACCTTC. Translating it yields CASSSGGAYGYTF.